The 32 T cell receptor beta chains below all came from one sample that was sequenced in a study of blood T cells in healthy people across ages. Then a second PCR, running about 6 to 12 cycles, was carried out with a sample-barcoded 5' primer and a J-beta primer mix. From the 5' RACE reads, TCRdb called clonotypes with MiXCR, one entry per CDR3 protein. The sample lists roughly 1,700,000 distinct CDR3 sequences; roughly 28% were seen once. Source material: blood. All receptors derive from a woman in her twenties or thirties in good health.

This clonotype was counted a few times. This CDR3 reads CASSNTGGVYGYTF. In DNA, the CDR3 is TGTGCCAGCAGCAATACAGGGGGCGTCTATGGCTACACCTTC. J is TRBJ1-2 and V is TRBV14; 9 bases are shared with TRBD1. Germline V gene lookup returns CDR1 SGHDN and CDR2 FVKESK. This CDR3 is 14 amino acids long. V was clipped by 5 bases and J by 4 bases; unmatched bases: 5.

The rearrangement uses TRBV29-1 and TRBJ2-3; TRBD1 is a possible D gene (7 bases). CDR3 length: 14 residues. The V end was cut by 4 bases, the J end by 2 bases, with 13 bases between. CDR1 and CDR2 from the germline V gene are SQVTM and ANQGSEA. The CDR3 nucleotides read TGCAGCGTTGTGGAGGGGGCGCCCACAGATACGCAGTATTTT. It yields the protein CSVVEGAPTDTQYF.

The chain carries TRBV29-1 and TRBJ2-7; 8 positions agree with TRBD1. Trimming took 6 bases from V and 6 from J; bases not matched to a gene: 10. The CDR3 contains 13 residues. Per the germline V gene, CDR1 is SQVTM and CDR2 is ANQGSEA. The CDR3 region is CSVDPGTGPEQYF. In DNA form, the CDR3 reads TGCAGCGTCGACCCCGGGACAGGACCCGAGCAGTACTTC.

This clonotype was counted many times. The CDR3 region has the DNA TGTGCCAGCTCACCCCGGGGGAGGACAGGGGGCGAGCAGTACTTC. Translating it yields CASSPRGRTGGEQYF. This chain uses TRBV18 with TRBJ2-7, with 10 bases matching TRBD1. V trimming: 3 bases; J trimming: 6 bases; junction bases outside the gene matches: 8. The CDR3 contains 15 residues. The germline CDR1 and CDR2 sequences are KGHSH and LQKENI.

In the case of this clonotype: A junction end diverges from the germline sequence, so it may reflect a read error. The chain links TRBV7-2 to TRBJ2-1; 7 bases align to TRBD2. The CDR3 length is 16 residues. CDR1 and CDR2 from the germline V gene are SGHTA and FQGNSA. In DNA, the CDR3 is TGTGCCAGCAGCTTGGTCCGGGGGGAGCCGAAAAATGGGCAGTTCTTC. It translates to CASSLVRGEPKNGQFF.

DNA of the CDR3: TGTGCCAGCAGCGCTCCCATCTACAATGAGCAGTTCTTC. Its protein is CASSAPIYNEQFF. The V and J genes are TRBV9 and TRBJ2-1; no clear D gene. There are 13 residues in the CDR3. Germline V gene sequence: CDR1 SGDLS, CDR2 YYNGEE. Trimming removed 3 bases from V and 3 bases from J, with 7 bases in between.

As regards this clonotype: Sequence at one end of the junction differs from germline and may be a read error. The J gene is TRBJ2-1, the V gene TRBV5-1; 9 bases map to TRBD2. The length of the CDR3 is 15 residues. Per germline, CDR1 SGHRS and CDR2 YFSETQ. The CDR3 DNA reads as TGCGTCAGCAGCTTGGAGTTGCGGGGGGGCCAAGAGCAGTTCTTC. Translating it yields CVSSLELRGGQEQFF.

This clonotype occurred once. A read error may account for a junction end that differs from germline. J is TRBJ2-1 and V is TRBV10-3; weak D call: TRBD1 (6 bases). This CDR3 is built from 14 residues. CDR1 ENHRY and CDR2 SYGVKD come from the germline V gene. The CDR3 sequence is CAIREFQGYNGQFF. CDR3 sequence (DNA): TGTGCCATCAGGGAGTTTCAGGGGTACAATGGGCAGTTCTTC.

V is TRBV5-1 and J is TRBJ2-3; no reliable D call. V gave up 0 bases and J gave up 2 bases, with 10 bases separating them. There are 15 residues in the CDR3. Germline loops: CDR1 SGHRS, CDR2 YFSETQ. In nucleotides, the CDR3 is TGCGCCAGCAGCTTGGGACTTCAAAACACAGATACGCAGTATTTT. Translation gives CASSLGLQNTDTQYF. Full variable domain (outside the CDR3, taken from reference TRBV5-1 and TRBJ2-3): KAGVTQTPRYLIKTRGQQVTLSCSPISGHRSVSWYQQTPGQGLQFLFEYFSETQRNKGNFPGRFSGRQFSNSRSEMNVSTLELGDSALYLCASSLGLQNTDTQYFGPGTRLTVL.

The rearrangement uses TRBV6-5 and TRBJ2-2; 8 nucleotides line up with TRBD1. The germline gives CDR1 MNHEY, CDR2 SVGAGI. The CDR3 runs to 15 residues. With V trimmed by 2 bases and J by 7 bases, 6 bases remained unmatched. The CDR3 is CASSYARTGNGELFF. The CDR3 bases are TGTGCCAGCAGTTACGCCCGGACAGGGAACGGGGAGCTGTTTTTT.

The chain couples TRBV12-3 or TRBV12-4 to TRBJ1-1; 7 bases are a match to TRBD1. There are 14 residues in the CDR3. J was trimmed by 3 bases and V by 6 bases; bases with no gene match: 7. The CDR3 here is CASSLTGSDTEAFF. For the CDR3, the DNA is TGTGCCAGCAGCCTGACAGGGTCCGACACTGAAGCTTTCTTT.

Concerning this clonotype: With a much larger clone just one base away, this may be a read error. The CDR3 sequence: CANSGAGADNEQFF. CDR3 bases: TGCGCCAACAGCGGAGCGGGAGCCGACAATGAGCAGTTCTTC. The chain employs TRBV4-3 and TRBJ2-1; 8 nucleotides line up with TRBD2. This CDR3 is 14 amino acids long. Germline V CDR1 and CDR2: LGHNA, YSLEER.

The chain carries TRBV6-5 and TRBJ1-1; 7 bases are a match to TRBD1. V shed 0 bases and J 7 bases; nucleotides not matched to a gene: 17. This CDR3 has 18 residues. The germline V gene encodes CDR1 MNHEY and CDR2 SVGAGI. The CDR3 region is CASSYSRGRTGIPIEAFF. CDR3 DNA: TGTGCCAGCAGTTACTCGAGAGGGCGGACAGGAATCCCTATTGAAGCTTTCTTT.

This clonotype was found many times. The chain carries TRBV12-3 or TRBV12-4 and TRBJ2-7; either TRBD1 or TRBD2 may supply D (5 bases each). There are 13 residues in the CDR3. V lost 7 bases to trimming and J lost 0 bases, with 10 bases between them. The CDR3 DNA reads TGTGCCAGCACTCGGGGCCGCTCCTACGAGCAGTACTTC. It is translated as CASTRGRSYEQYF.

The table lists this clonotype with a few counts. The V call is TRBV29-1, the J call TRBJ2-5, with TRBD2 matching over 11 bases. The CDR3 is made up of 19 amino acids. Trimming removed 7 bases from V and 7 bases from J; junction bases left unmatched: 26. In germline, CDR1 is SQVTM, CDR2 ANQGSEA. Here the CDR3 DNA reads TGCAGCGCGATTATAGCGGGGGGGAATACGAGGAGCATTCGGGTGACCCAGTACTTC. It yields the protein CSAIIAGGNTRSIRVTQYF.

The chain employs TRBV4-3 and TRBJ2-7; a possible D gene is TRBD2 (6 bases). CDR1 is LGHNA, CDR2 YSLEER, per germline. This CDR3 comprises 15 residues. Trimming removed 3 bases from V and 6 bases from J, with 18 bases in between. In DNA, the CDR3 is TGCGCCAGCAGCCAGCACCGGGCGGGGTCGGGCGAGCAGTACTTC. This translates into CASSQHRAGSGEQYF.

This clonotype turned up a few times. This chain connects TRBV6-5 to TRBJ1-2; tentative D call: TRBD1 (5 bases). Germline CDR1 reads MNHEY; CDR2 reads SVGAGI. Trimming removed 5 bases from V and 2 bases from J, with 12 bases in between. The CDR3 runs to 14 residues. CDR3 sequence (DNA): TGTGCCAGCAGTACCCAGGGACCGAACTATGGCTACACCTTC. This codes for CASSTQGPNYGYTF.

This clonotype was seen repeatedly, ten times or more. The chain employs TRBV3-1 and TRBJ1-5; no definite D call. The CDR3 is made up of 12 amino acids. CDR1 is LGHDT and CDR2 is YNNKEL in the germline V gene (reference sequence). V was clipped by 1 base and J by 7 bases, with 5 bases between them. The CDR3 reads CASSQGGQPQHF. The CDR3 DNA reads as TGTGCCAGCAGCCAAGGCGGCCAGCCCCAGCATTTT.

Of note for this clonotype: Given a much more abundant clone one base away, this may be a read error. The chain uses TRBV7-2 and TRBJ2-1; the D is unclear. The germline CDR1 and CDR2 sequences are SGHTA and FQGNSA. The CDR3 is 13 amino acids. Deletions cut 5 bases from V and 10 bases from J, with 15 bases between. CDR3 sequence reads: CASSRPVPYEQFF. The DNA for the CDR3 is TGTGCCAGCAGCAGACCGGTGCCCTACGAGCAGTTCTTC.

The chain employs TRBV3-1 and TRBJ2-5; a weak D match, TRBD1 (6 bases). The CDR3 spans 13 residues. The germline V gene has CDR1 LGHDT and CDR2 YNNKEL (reference sequence). V was pared by 6 bases and J by 1 base, with 9 bases between. CDR3 nucleotides: TGTGCCAGCAGGGGACACCGCCAAGAGACCCAGTACTTC. It encodes CASRGHRQETQYF.

The genes are TRBV2 and TRBJ2-7, with 9 nucleotides matching TRBD1. V shed 6 bases, J shed 3 bases, and the junction held 9 bases outside the gene matches. This CDR3 comprises 15 residues. CDR1 and CDR2 from the germline V gene are SNHLY and FYNNEI. The CDR3, as DNA: TGTGCCAGCAGCCCTGACAGGGGGGATTTCTACGAGCAGTACTTC. It codes for CASSPDRGDFYEQYF.

This clonotype was recorded at least ten times. V usage is TRBV7-7 and J usage is TRBJ2-7; tentatively, D is TRBD1 (6 bases). The CDR3 has 15 amino acids. The germline gives CDR1 SSHAT, CDR2 FNYEAQ (reference sequence). Between the trimmed V and J ends, which lost 0 bases and 1 base, there was a span of 10 bases. The CDR3 loop is CASSLALDSSYEQYF. DNA for the CDR3: TGTGCCAGCAGCTTAGCCCTGGACAGTTCCTACGAGCAGTACTTC.

This clonotype was recorded many times. The rearrangement joins TRBV20-1 to TRBJ2-5; D gene uncertain. V lost 7 bases to trimming and J lost 3 bases, with 9 bases between them. The germline CDR1 and CDR2 sequences are DFQATT and SNEGSKA (reference sequence). This CDR3 is built from 11 residues. The CDR3, as DNA: TGCAGTGGTAAACAAGAAGAGACCCAGTACTTC. Translating gives CSGKQEETQYF.

In its sample, this clonotype was seen a few times. The CDR3 DNA reads TGTGCCAGCAGTTTGTCTCCGGGGGGCACTGAAGCTTTCTTT. Its protein is CASSLSPGGTEAFF. The chain uses TRBV27 and TRBJ1-1; TRBD1 might be the D (5 bases). This CDR3 has 14 amino acids. V was clipped by 3 bases and J by 4 bases, with 12 bases between them. Germline CDR1 is MNHEY and CDR2 is SMNVEV (reference sequence).

This clonotype appeared a few times. The chain joins TRBV28 to TRBJ2-1; D unresolved. CDR1 and CDR2 from the germline V gene are MDHEN and SYDVKM. The CDR3 runs to 15 residues. The V and J ends lost 5 bases and 8 bases respectively, with 19 bases between them. For the CDR3, the DNA is TGTGCCAGCAGTCCGCCCATTAGGTCTGGCGATGAGCAGTTCTTC. Protein product: CASSPPIRSGDEQFF.

This clonotype was seen more than once but under ten times. The chain employs TRBV9 and TRBJ2-7; D is possibly TRBD1 (5 bases). The CDR3 runs to 14 residues. The germline V gene encodes CDR1 SGDLS and CDR2 YYNGEE. Trimming shortened V by 5 bases and J by 3 bases, and 15 bases separated the two germline ends. CDR3 bases: TGTGCCAGCAGTACGGACACAGGTGGCTACGAGCAGTACTTC. Encoded protein: CASSTDTGGYEQYF.

The sample holds many counts of this clonotype. The chain carries TRBV4-2 and TRBJ2-1, with 8 bases lining up with TRBD2. The ends lost 3 bases at V and 4 bases at J; junction bases unmatched: 11. CDR3 length: 17 residues. Germline V lookup: CDR1 LGHNA, CDR2 YNFKEQ. The CDR3 sequence: CASSHSTGTSSYNEQFF. The CDR3 nucleotides are TGTGCCAGCAGCCATTCCACCGGGACTAGTTCGTACAATGAGCAGTTCTTC.

This clonotype was seen only a few times. The chain employs TRBV6-6 and TRBJ2-3; 8 nucleotides match TRBD2. The CDR3 has 15 residues. CDR1 MNHNY and CDR2 SVGAGI come from the germline V gene (reference sequence). V shed 8 bases and J 3 bases; nucleotides not matched to a gene: 10. The CDR3, as DNA: TGTGCCAGCTTCCGAGGCGGGACTAGGACAGATACGCAGTATTTT. As protein: CASFRGGTRTDTQYF.

The table lists this clonotype with many counts. This sequence joins TRBV10-3 and TRBJ2-5; 7 bases fit TRBD1. After removal of 0 bases from V and 3 bases from J, the junction contained 4 bases not matched to a gene. There are 15 residues in the CDR3. Germline CDR1 reads ENHRY; CDR2 reads SYGVKD. Here the CDR3 DNA reads TGTGCCATCAGTGAGTCTGGGGACAGCAAAGAGACCCAGTACTTC. This translates into CAISESGDSKETQYF.

At least ten counts were recorded for this clonotype. The chain uses TRBV29-1 and TRBJ2-7; the match to TRBD2 covers 11 bases. This CDR3 has 14 residues. Germline values: CDR1 SQVTM, CDR2 ANQGSEA. The J segment lost 7 bases and the V segment lost 6 bases, leaving 11 bases of the junction unmatched. In DNA form, the CDR3 reads TGCAGCGTCGCCGGGACTAGCGGAATTGGGGAGCAGTACTTC. This codes for CSVAGTSGIGEQYF.

Here the CDR3 DNA reads TGCGCCAGCAGCTTGGAGGGTCAAACTGGCTACACCTTC. Translation: CASSLEGQTGYTF. The V call is TRBV5-1, the J call TRBJ1-2; the D is unclear. CDR3 size: 13 residues. CDR1 is SGHRS and CDR2 is YFSETQ in the germline V gene. Trimming shortened V by 0 bases and J by 7 bases, and 10 bases separated the two germline ends. Filled out from reference TRBV5-1 and TRBJ1-2, the complete variable domain reads KAGVTQTPRYLIKTRGQQVTLSCSPISGHRSVSWYQQTPGQGLQFLFEYFSETQRNKGNFPGRFSGRQFSNSRSEMNVSTLELGDSALYLCASSLEGQTGYTFGSGTRLTVV.

The chain's CDR3 is CASSEDLVETDTQYF. For the CDR3, the DNA is TGTGCCAGCAGTGAGGATCTAGTGGAGACAGATACGCAGTATTTT. V is TRBV25-1 and J is TRBJ2-3; no firm D call. Germline CDR1 is MGHDK and CDR2 is SYGVNS. The V gene lost 3 bases and the J gene lost 3 bases, with 13 bases spanning the gap. This CDR3 has 15 residues.